The clone carrying this T cell receptor beta chain came up a few times. The entry originates in a study of patients and donors after allogeneic stem cell transplantation. One entry per CDR3 protein results from TCRdb running MiXCR on the RT-PCR reads. The sample shows about 87,000 distinct CDR3 sequences, 5% of them seen only once. V lost 0 bases, J lost 5 bases, and 12 bases stayed unmatched. In germline, CDR1 is DFQATT, CDR2 SNEGSKA (reference sequence). The CDR3 is 18 amino acids. The rearrangement uses TRBV20-1 and TRBJ2-1, with 11 positions matching TRBD2. This clonotype was sampled from a human donor who was either an allogeneic HSCT recipient or a stem cell or donor lymphocyte infusion donor (not recorded which). It is not recorded whose cells these are; they may come from a transplant donor. The sample consisted of blood, either unsorted or a sorted T cell fraction (not recorded which). CDR3 nucleotide sequence: TGCAGTGCTAGAGATCCGGGTCTAGCGGGGGGACCCGACAATGAGCAGTTCTTC. It specifies CSARDPGLAGGPDNEQFF.